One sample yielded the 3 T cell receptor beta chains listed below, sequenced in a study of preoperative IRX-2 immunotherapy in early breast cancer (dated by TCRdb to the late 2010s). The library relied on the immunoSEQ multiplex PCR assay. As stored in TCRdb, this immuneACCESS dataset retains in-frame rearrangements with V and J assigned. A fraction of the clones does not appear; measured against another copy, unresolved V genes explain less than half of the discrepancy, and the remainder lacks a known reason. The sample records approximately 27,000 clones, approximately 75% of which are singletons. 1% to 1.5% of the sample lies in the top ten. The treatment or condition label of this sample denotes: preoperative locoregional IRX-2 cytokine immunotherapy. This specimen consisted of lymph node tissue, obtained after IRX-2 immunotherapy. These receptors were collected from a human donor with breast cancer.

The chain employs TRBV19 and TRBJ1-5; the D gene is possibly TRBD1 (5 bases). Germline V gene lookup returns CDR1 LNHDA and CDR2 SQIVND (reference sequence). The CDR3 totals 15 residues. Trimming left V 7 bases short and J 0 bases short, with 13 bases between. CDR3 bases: TGTGCCAGTACAGTCAGGGCTTATAGCAATCAGCCCCAGCATTTT. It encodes CASTVRAYSNQPQHF.

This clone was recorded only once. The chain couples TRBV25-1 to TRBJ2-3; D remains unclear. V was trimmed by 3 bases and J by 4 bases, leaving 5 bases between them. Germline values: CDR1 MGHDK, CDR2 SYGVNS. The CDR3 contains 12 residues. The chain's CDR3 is CASSDRSDTQYF. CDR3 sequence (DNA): TGTGCCAGCAGTGACCGTTCAGATACGCAGTATTTT.

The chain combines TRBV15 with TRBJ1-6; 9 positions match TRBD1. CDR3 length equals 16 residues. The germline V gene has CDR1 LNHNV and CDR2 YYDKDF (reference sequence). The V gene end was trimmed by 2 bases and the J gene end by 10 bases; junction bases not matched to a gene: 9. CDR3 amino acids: CATSRSKGQGQSPLHF. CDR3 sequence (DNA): TGTGCCACCAGCAGAAGTAAGGGACAGGGACAGTCACCCCTCCACTTT.